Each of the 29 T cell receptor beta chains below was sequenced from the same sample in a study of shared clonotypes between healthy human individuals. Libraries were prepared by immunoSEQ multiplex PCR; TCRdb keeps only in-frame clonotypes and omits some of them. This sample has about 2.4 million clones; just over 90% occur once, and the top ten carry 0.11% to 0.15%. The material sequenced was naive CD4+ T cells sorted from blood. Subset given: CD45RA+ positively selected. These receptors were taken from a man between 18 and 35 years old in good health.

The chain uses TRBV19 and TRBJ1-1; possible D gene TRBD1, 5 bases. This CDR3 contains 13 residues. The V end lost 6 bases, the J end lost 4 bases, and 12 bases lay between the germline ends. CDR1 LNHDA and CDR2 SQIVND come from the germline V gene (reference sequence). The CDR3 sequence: CASSPWDGTEAFF. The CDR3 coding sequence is TGTGCCAGTAGCCCGTGGGACGGCACTGAAGCTTTCTTT.

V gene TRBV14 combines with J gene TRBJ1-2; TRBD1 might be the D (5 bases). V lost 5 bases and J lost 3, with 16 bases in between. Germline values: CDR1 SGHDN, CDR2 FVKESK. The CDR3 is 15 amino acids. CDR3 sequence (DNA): TGTGCCAGCAGCGCTCCGGGACGGACCGACTATGGCTACACCTTC. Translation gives CASSAPGRTDYGYTF.

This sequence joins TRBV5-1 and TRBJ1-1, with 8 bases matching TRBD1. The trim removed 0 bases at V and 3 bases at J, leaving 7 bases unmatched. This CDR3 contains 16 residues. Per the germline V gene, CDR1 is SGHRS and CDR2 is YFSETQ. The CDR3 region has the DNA TGCGCCAGCAGCTTGGGACAGGGGAGGGCGCACACTGAAGCTTTCTTT. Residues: CASSLGQGRAHTEAFF.

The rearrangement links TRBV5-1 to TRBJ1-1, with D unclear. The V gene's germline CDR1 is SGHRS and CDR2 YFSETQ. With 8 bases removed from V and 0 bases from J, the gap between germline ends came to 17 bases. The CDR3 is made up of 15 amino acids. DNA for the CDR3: TGCGCCAGTCAGGCCGGAGTATACCTGAACACTGAAGCTTTCTTT. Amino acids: CASQAGVYLNTEAFF. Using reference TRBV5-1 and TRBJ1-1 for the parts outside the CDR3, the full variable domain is KAGVTQTPRYLIKTRGQQVTLSCSPISGHRSVSWYQQTPGQGLQFLFEYFSETQRNKGNFPGRFSGRQFSNSRSEMNVSTLELGDSALYLCASQAGVYLNTEAFFGQGTRLTVV.

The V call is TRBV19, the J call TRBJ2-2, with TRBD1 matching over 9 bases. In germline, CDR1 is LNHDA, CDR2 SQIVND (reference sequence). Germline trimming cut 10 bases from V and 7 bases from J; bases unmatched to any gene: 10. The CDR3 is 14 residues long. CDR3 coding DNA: TGTGCCACCAAGACAGGGGGTATAGGCGGGGAGCTGTTTTTT. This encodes CATKTGGIGGELFF. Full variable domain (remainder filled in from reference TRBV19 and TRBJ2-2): DGGITQSPKYLFRKEGQNVTLSCEQNLNHDAMYWYRQDPGQGLRLIYYSQIVNDFQKGDIAEGYSVSREKKESFPLTVTSAQKNPTAFYLCATKTGGIGGELFFGEGSRLTVL.

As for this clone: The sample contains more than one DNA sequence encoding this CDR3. In DNA form, the CDR3 reads TGTGCCAGCAGCGTAGCTACTAGCGGGGGACAAGAGACCCAGTACTTC. It codes for CASSVATSGGQETQYF. This chain connects TRBV9 to TRBJ2-5; TRBD2 matches at 11 bases. Looked up from germline, CDR1 is SGDLS and CDR2 is YYNGEE. J was trimmed by 2 bases and V by 0 bases; bases with no gene match: 3. CDR3 size: 16 residues.

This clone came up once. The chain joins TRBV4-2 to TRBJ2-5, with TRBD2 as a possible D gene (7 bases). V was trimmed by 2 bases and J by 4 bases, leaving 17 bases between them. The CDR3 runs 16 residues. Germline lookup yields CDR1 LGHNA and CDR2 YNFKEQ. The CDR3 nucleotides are TGTGCCAGCAGCCAATTGTCCCTGGCGGGGGCAGAGACCCAGTACTTC. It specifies CASSQLSLAGAETQYF.

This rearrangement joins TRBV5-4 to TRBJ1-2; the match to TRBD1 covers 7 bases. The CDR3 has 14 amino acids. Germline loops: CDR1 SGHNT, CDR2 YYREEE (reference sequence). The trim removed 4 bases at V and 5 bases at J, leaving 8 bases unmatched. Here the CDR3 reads CASSVPGQTYGYTF. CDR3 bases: TGTGCCAGCAGCGTTCCGGGACAGACTTATGGCTACACCTTC.

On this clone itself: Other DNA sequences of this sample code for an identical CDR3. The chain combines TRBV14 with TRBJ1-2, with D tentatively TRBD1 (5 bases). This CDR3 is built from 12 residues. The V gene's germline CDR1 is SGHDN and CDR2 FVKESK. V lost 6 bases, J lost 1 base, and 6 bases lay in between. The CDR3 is CASSQGNYGYTF. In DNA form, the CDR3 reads TGTGCCAGCAGTCAGGGTAACTATGGCTACACCTTC.

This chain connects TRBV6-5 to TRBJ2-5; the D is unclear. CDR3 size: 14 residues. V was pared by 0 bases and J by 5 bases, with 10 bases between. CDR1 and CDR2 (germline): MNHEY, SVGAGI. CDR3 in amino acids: CASSYSPSDETQYF. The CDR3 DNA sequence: TGTGCCAGCAGTTACTCGCCTAGTGATGAGACCCAGTACTTC.

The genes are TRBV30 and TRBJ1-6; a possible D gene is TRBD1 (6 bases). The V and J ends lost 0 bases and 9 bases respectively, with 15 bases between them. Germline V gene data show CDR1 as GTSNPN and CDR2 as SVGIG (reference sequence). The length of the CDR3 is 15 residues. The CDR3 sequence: CAWSVPGASVSPLHF. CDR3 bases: TGTGCCTGGAGTGTACCAGGGGCGAGTGTTTCACCCCTCCACTTT.

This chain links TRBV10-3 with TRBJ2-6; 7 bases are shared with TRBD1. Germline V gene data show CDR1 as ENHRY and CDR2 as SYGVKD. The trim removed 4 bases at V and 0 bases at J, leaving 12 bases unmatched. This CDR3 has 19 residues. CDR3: CAISALGDSSSSGANVLTF. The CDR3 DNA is TGTGCCATCAGTGCTTTGGGGGACAGTTCTAGCTCTGGGGCCAACGTCCTGACTTTC.

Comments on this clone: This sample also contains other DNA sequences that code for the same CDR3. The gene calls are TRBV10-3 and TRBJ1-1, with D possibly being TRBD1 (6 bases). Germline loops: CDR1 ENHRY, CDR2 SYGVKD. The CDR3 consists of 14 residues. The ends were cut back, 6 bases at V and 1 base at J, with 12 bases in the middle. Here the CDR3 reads CAISGTTGNTEAFF. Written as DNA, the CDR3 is TGTGCCATCAGCGGCACGACAGGGAACACTGAAGCTTTCTTT.

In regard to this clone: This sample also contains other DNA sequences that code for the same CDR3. For the CDR3, the DNA is TGTGCCAGCAGTCAGGGGGGCGAGCAGTACTTC. Translating it yields CASSQGGEQYF. The chain carries TRBV6-5 and TRBJ2-7; D might be TRBD1 (7 bases). The CDR3 totals 11 residues. Trimming left V 5 bases short and J 6 bases short, with 8 bases between. Germline CDR1 MNHEY, CDR2 SVGAGI.

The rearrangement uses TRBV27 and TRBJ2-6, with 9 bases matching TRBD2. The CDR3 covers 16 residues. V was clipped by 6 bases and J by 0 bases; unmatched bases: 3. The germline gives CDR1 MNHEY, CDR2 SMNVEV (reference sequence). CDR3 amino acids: CASSPAGGSGANVLTF. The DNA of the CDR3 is TGTGCCAGCAGCCCAGCGGGGGGCTCTGGGGCCAACGTCCTGACTTTC.

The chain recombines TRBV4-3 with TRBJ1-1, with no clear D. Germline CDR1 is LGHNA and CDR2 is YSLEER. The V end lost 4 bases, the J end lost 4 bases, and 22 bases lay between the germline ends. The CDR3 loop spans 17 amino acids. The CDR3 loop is CASSLLASAEAGTEAFF. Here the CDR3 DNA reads TGCGCCAGCAGCCTCCTTGCGAGTGCGGAAGCGGGCACTGAAGCTTTCTTT.

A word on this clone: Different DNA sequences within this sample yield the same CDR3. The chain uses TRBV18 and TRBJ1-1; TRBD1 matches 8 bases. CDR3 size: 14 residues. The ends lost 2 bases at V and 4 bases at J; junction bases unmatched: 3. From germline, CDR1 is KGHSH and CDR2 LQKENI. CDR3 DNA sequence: TGTGCCAGCTCACCATTGCAGGGGGCCACTGAAGCTTTCTTT. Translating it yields CASSPLQGATEAFF. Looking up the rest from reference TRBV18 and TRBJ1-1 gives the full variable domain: NAGVMQNPRHLVRRRGQEARLRCSPMKGHSHVYWYRQLPEEGLKFMVYLQKENIIDESGMPKERFSAEFPKEGPSILRIQQVVRGDSAAYFCASSPLQGATEAFFGQGTRLTVV.

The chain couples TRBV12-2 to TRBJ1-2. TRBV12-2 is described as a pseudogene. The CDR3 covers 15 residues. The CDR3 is CASRLRWGAWSDYTF. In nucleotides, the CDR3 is TGTGCAAGTCGCCTAAGATGGGGGGCGTGGAGTGACTACACCTTC.

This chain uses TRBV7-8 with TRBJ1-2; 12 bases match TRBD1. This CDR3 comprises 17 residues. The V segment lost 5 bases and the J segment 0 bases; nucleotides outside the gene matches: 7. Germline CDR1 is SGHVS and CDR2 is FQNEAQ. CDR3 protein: CASSLRGQGATNYGYTF. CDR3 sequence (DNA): TGTGCCAGCAGCCTGAGGGGACAGGGGGCAACTAACTATGGCTACACCTTC.

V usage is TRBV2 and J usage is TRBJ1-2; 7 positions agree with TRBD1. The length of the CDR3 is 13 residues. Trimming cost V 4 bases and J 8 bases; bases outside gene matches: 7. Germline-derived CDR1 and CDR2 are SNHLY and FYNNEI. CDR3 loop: CASSVFTGEGYTF. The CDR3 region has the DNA TGTGCCAGCAGTGTGTTTACAGGGGAAGGCTACACCTTC.

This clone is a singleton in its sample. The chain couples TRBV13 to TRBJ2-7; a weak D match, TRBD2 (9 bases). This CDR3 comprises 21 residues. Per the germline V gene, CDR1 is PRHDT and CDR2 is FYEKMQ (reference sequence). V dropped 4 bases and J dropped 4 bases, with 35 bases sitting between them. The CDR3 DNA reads TGTGCCAGCAGCTCGAGACAGGACAGGGTGGGGATAGCGGGAGTTTTATACGAGCAGTACTTC. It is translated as CASSSRQDRVGIAGVLYEQYF.

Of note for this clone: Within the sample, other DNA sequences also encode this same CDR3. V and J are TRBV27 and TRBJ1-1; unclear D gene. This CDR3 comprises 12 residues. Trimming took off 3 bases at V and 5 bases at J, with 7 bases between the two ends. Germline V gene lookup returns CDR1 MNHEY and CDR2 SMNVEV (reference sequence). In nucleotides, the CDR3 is TGTGCCAGCAGTTTCCTGGGAACTGAAGCTTTCTTT. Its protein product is CASSFLGTEAFF.

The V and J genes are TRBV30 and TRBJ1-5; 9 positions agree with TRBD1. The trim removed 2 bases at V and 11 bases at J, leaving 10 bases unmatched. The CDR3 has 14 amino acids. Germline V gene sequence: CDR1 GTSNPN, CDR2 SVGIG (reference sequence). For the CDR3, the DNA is TGTGCCTGGAGTCCTCAGGGACAGGGCACGGCCCAGCATTTT. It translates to CAWSPQGQGTAQHF.

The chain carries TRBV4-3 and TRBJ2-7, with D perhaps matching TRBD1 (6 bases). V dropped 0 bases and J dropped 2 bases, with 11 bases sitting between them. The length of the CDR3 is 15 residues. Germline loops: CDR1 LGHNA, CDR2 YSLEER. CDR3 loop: CASSQDWGLAYEQYF. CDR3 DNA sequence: TGCGCCAGCAGCCAAGATTGGGGGCTTGCCTACGAGCAGTACTTC.

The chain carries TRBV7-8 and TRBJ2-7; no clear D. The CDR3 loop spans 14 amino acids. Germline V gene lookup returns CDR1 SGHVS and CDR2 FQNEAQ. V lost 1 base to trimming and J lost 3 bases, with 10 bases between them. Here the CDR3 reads CASSLEGKLYEQYF. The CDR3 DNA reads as TGTGCCAGCAGCTTAGAAGGGAAGCTCTACGAGCAGTACTTC.

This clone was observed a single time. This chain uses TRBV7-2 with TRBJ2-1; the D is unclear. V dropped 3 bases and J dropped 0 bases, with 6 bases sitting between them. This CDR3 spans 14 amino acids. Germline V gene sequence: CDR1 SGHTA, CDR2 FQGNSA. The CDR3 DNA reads TGTGCCAGCAGCTTGGTAGTCTCCTACAATGAGCAGTTCTTC. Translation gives CASSLVVSYNEQFF.

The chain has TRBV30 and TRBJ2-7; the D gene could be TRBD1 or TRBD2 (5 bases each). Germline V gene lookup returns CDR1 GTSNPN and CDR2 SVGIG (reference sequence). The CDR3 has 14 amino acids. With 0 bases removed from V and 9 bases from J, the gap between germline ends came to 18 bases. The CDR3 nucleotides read TGTGCCTGGAGTGTAAGTGGGACCTACGAAGGGCAGTACTTC. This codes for CAWSVSGTYEGQYF. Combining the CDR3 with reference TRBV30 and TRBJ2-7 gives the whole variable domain SQTIHQWPATLVQPVGSPLSLECTVEGTSNPNLYWYRQAAGRGLQLLFYSVGIGQISSEVPQNLSASRPQDRQFILSSKKLLLSDSGFYLCAWSVSGTYEGQYFGPGTRLTVT.

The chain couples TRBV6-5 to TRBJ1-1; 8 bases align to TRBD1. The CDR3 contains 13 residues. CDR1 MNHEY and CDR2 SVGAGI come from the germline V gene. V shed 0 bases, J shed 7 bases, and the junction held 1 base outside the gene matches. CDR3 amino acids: CASSYSDRVEAFF. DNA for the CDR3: TGTGCCAGCAGTTACTCGGACAGGGTTGAAGCTTTCTTT.

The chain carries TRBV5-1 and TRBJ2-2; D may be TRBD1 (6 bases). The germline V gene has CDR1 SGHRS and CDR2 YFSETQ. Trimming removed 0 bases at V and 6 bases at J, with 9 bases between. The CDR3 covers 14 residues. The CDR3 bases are TGCGCCAGCAGCTTGGGGACAGTCTCCGGGGAGCTGTTTTTT. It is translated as CASSLGTVSGELFF.